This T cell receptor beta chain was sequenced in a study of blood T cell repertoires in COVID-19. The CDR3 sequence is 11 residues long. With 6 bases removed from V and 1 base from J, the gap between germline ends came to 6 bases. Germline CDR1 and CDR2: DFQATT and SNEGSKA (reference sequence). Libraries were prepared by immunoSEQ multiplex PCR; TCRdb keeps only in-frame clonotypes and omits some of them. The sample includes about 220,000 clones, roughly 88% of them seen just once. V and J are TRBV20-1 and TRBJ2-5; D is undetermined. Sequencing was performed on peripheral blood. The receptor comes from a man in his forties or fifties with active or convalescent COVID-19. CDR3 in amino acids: CSAQIQETQYF. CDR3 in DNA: TGCAGTGCCCAGATCCAAGAGACCCAGTACTTC.